A selection of T cell receptor beta chains follows, all from one sample in a study of T cell responses to AZD1222 COVID-19 vaccine. Produced via immunoSEQ multiplex PCR; TCRdb's table is partial and in-frame only. This table has just over 65,000 clones, roughly 87% appearing once. This specimen consisted of peripheral blood, obtained on day 0 of AZD1222 vaccination. These receptor sequences come from an adult in good health. CDR3s include the opening cysteine and the closing phenylalanine or tryptophan. Each record gives: CDR3 DNA, CDR3 protein, D gene, clone size, V gene, J gene. The D gene is left open where the match is weak. Size values are once, few and many counts, or a class for expanded clones, and some rows have none.

TGCGCCAGCAGTGATACAGGGGAGAACGGCTACACCTTC	CASSDTGENGYTF	TRBD1	-	TRBV10-1	TRBJ1-2
TGTGCCAGCAGCGTCACCACGGGACAAGGTCCTGCTTGCGAGCAGTACTTC	CASSVTTGQGPACEQYF	-	-	TRBV9	TRBJ2-7
TGCGCCAGCACCCCCCTAGCTTCCCACGAGCAGTACTTC	CASTPLASHEQYF	-	-	TRBV10-1	TRBJ2-7
TGTGCCAGCGAAGGGATTTTCCCCTACGAGCAGTACTTC	CASEGIFPYEQYF	-	-	TRBV11-2	TRBJ2-7
TGCAGCGGAGGGCCTCAGGGGAGGAATGGCTACACCTTC	CSGGPQGRNGYTF	-	few	TRBV29-1	TRBJ1-2
TGTGCCAGCAGCCCCCCGGACGAGCAGTACTTC	CASSPPDEQYF	-	-	TRBV3-1/TRBV3-2	TRBJ2-7
TGTGCCAGTAGTATAGATCTCGGGGATTATAGCAATCAGCCCCAGCATTTT	CASSIDLGDYSNQPQHF	-	-	TRBV19	TRBJ1-5
TGTGCCGGCTGGACAGGGGGGAGTCCCAATGAGCAGTTCTTC	CAGWTGGSPNEQFF	TRBD1	-	TRBV30	TRBJ2-1
TGTGCCAGCAGTGCGACTCCCTACAATGAGCAGTTCTTC	CASSATPYNEQFF	-	-	TRBV2	TRBJ2-1
TGTGCCAGCAGCCCTCCGAGGGAATATCAGCCCCAGCATTTT	CASSPPREYQPQHF	-	-	TRBV6-2/TRBV6-3	TRBJ1-5
TGCGCCAGCAGCTACCAACCAAGCACAGATACGCAGTATTTT	CASSYQPSTDTQYF	-	-	TRBV5-1	TRBJ2-3
TGTGCCAGTAGTACCTCCGACAGGGTGGGAAACACCATATATTTT	CASSTSDRVGNTIYF	TRBD1	-	TRBV19	TRBJ1-3
TGCAGCGTTGAAGTGAAGACGACAGATACGCAGTATTTT	CSVEVKTTDTQYF	-	-	TRBV29-1	TRBJ2-3
TGTGCCAGCAGCTTCTTCGGAAAGGGTGAAGAAAAACTGTTTTTT	CASSFFGKGEEKLFF	-	-	TRBV5-6	TRBJ1-4
TGTGCCAGCAGCTTAGAACGTGGGGTCCCTGAAGCTTTCTTT	CASSLERGVPEAFF	-	few	TRBV7-8	TRBJ1-1
TGTGCCAGCTCACAAACTCAGGGGGCGGGTGAGCAGTTCTTC	CASSQTQGAGEQFF	TRBD1	-	TRBV18	TRBJ2-1
TGCGCCAGCAGCCAAGCACGGCCTAGCGGGAGGGCCGCCTACAATGAGCAGTTCTTC	CASSQARPSGRAAYNEQFF	TRBD2	-	TRBV4-1	TRBJ2-1
TGTGCCTGGAGTGTAGGCAGTGCTGGGGCCAACGTCCTGACTTTC	CAWSVGSAGANVLTF	-	-	TRBV30	TRBJ2-6
TGTGCCAGCAGCAAAGTCCCAGATTTTATGACTAGCGGGAGAATAGGGTCCTACGAGCAGTACTTC	CASSKVPDFMTSGRIGSYEQYF	-	-	TRBV21-1	TRBJ2-7
TGTGCCAGCAGCTTAGGCCGGGGCGGCGGCAATCAGCCCCAGCATTTT	CASSLGRGGGNQPQHF	-	once	TRBV7-2	TRBJ1-5
TGTGCCAGCAGTTTAATCTATCAGCCCCAGCATTTT	CASSLIYQPQHF	-	-	TRBV28	TRBJ1-5
TGTGCCAGTAGTATCCAAGGTCCTTATGGCTACACCTTC	CASSIQGPYGYTF	-	-	TRBV19	TRBJ1-2
TGTGCCAGCAGTTTGACTGCCGGCTATGGCTACACCTTC	CASSLTAGYGYTF	-	-	TRBV28	TRBJ1-2
TGTGCCAGCAGTCTTACAGGTATCGCAACCGGGGAGCTGTTTTTT	CASSLTGIATGELFF	-	once	TRBV27	TRBJ2-2
TGTGCCAGCAGCTTAAATTCAGATAACTATGGCTACACCTTC	CASSLNSDNYGYTF	-	few	TRBV13	TRBJ1-2
TGTGCCAGCAGCTTAGTACAGGGGGGGAGTCAGCCCCAGCATTTT	CASSLVQGGSQPQHF	TRBD1	-	TRBV7-2	TRBJ1-5
TGTGCCAGCAGTCTCGACAGTAACTATGGCTACACCTTC	CASSLDSNYGYTF	-	once	TRBV12-3/TRBV12-4	TRBJ1-2
TGTGCCAGTAGTATTTCGGTAAATCAGCCCCAGCATTTT	CASSISVNQPQHF	-	-	TRBV19	TRBJ1-5
TGTGCCAGCAGCGGGAGGACAGGGGACTTCTTAGCCAAAAACATTCAGTACTTC	CASSGRTGDFLAKNIQYF	TRBD1	-	TRBV9	TRBJ2-4
TGTGCCAGCAGTTACTCGTTCCCTAGCAATCAGCCCCAGCATTTT	CASSYSFPSNQPQHF	-	-	TRBV6-5	TRBJ1-5
TGTGCCAGCAGTCAGGGGACAGGGAACTCCTACGAGCAGTACTTC	CASSQGTGNSYEQYF	TRBD1	-	TRBV11-3	TRBJ2-7
TGTGCCAGCAGTTTATCCCCGGGACCGCCGGGGGAGGAGCAGTACTTC	CASSLSPGPPGEEQYF	-	few	TRBV27	TRBJ2-7
TGCGCCAGCAGCCAAGGTCTAGCGAGGAACGAGCAGTACTTC	CASSQGLARNEQYF	-	-	TRBV4-1	TRBJ2-7
TGTGCCAGCAGCTTAGGACAGGGCAGCGGGGAGCTGTTTTTT	CASSLGQGSGELFF	TRBD1	once	TRBV7-3	TRBJ2-2
TGTGCCAGCAGTTACCCCCGGGGACAGGGGGCCACAGATACGCAGTATTTT	CASSYPRGQGATDTQYF	TRBD1	-	TRBV6-2/TRBV6-3	TRBJ2-3
TGCGCCAGCAGCCCAGGAGGGGGAGCTAACTATGGCTACACCTTC	CASSPGGGANYGYTF	-	-	TRBV5-1	TRBJ1-2
TGTGCCAGCAGTGTCCAAGGGACAGGGGCGTATGGCTACACCTTC	CASSVQGTGAYGYTF	TRBD1	-	TRBV2	TRBJ1-2
TGTGCCTGGAGTAGCGTGTTAGGGATAGGGGGCAATGAGCAGTTCTTC	CAWSSVLGIGGNEQFF	-	-	TRBV30	TRBJ2-1
TGTGCCAGCAGAAACGCCGGGACAGGGGACTACGAGCAGTACTTC	CASRNAGTGDYEQYF	TRBD1	-	TRBV6-5	TRBJ2-7
TGTGCCAGCAGAACCGGGACAGCTAATGAAAAACTGTTTTTT	CASRTGTANEKLFF	TRBD1	-	TRBV28	TRBJ1-4
TGCGCCAGCAGCGCACGAGGGGGTTCCTACGAGCAGTACTTC	CASSARGGSYEQYF	-	-	TRBV5-1	TRBJ2-7
TGTGCCAGCAGACCGGACATGAGGACCTACGAGCAGTACTTC	CASRPDMRTYEQYF	-	-	TRBV27	TRBJ2-7
TGTGCCAGCAGCGCCCCAGCGGGGGCTTACAATGAGCAGTTCTTC	CASSAPAGAYNEQFF	TRBD2	-	TRBV9	TRBJ2-1
TGTGCCAGCAGCCGGGATTGGACTGGCTACACCTTC	CASSRDWTGYTF	-	-	TRBV6-2/TRBV6-3	TRBJ1-2
TGTGCCAGCAGCCAAAGGCTCGGGGATTACAATGAGCAGTTCTTC	CASSQRLGDYNEQFF	-	-	TRBV4-2	TRBJ2-1
TGTGCCTGGAGTCCTACGGGGAGCTACGAGCAGTACTTC	CAWSPTGSYEQYF	-	-	TRBV30	TRBJ2-7
TGTGCCAGCAGCCCGACCGGGGCCACAGATACGCAGTATTTT	CASSPTGATDTQYF	-	once	TRBV7-3	TRBJ2-3
TGTGCCAGCAGAGAGTTTTGGGGGGGGGACGGCTACACCTTC	CASREFWGGDGYTF	-	-	TRBV6-5	TRBJ1-2
TGTGCCTGGAGCTTACAGGGGAATCAGCCCCAGCATTTT	CAWSLQGNQPQHF	TRBD1	-	TRBV30	TRBJ1-5
TGTGCCTGGAGTGTGGGGGGCCGGATTGAGCAGTTCTTC	CAWSVGGRIEQFF	-	-	TRBV30	TRBJ2-1
TGTGCCAGCAGTGAAGCGCTTAGGCCTTATGGCTACACCTTC	CASSEALRPYGYTF	-	-	TRBV2	TRBJ1-2
TGCGCCAGCAGCTTGGGTTCATTTTCAACGGATAGAAACACCATATATTTT	CASSLGSFSTDRNTIYF	-	-	TRBV5-1	TRBJ1-3
TGTGCCAGCAGTGCCGGGACAGGGGCGGGAGGTGAAAAACTGTTTTTT	CASSAGTGAGGEKLFF	TRBD1	-	TRBV6-1	TRBJ1-4